This TCR beta chain comes out of a study of CD8+CD57+ T cells in acquired aplastic anemia. This clonotype showed up just a few times. The TCR beta profiling, which covered VDJ combination and CDR3 sequence, was carried out using genomic DNA as the template. TCRdb called the reads again in MiXCR, with one record for every CDR3 protein. The sample records some 210,000 distinct CDR3 sequences, over 55% being singletons. The clonotype originates from a human donor in good health. Sequenced sample: sorted CD4+, CD8+, or CD8+CD57+ T cells (not recorded which) from PBMCs.

Written as DNA, the CDR3 is TGTGCCAGCAGTCCTGTGGCAGGAAACACCATATATTTT. Translation gives CASSPVAGNTIYF. The chain uses TRBV12-3 or TRBV12-4 and TRBJ1-3, with no clear D. This CDR3 is 13 amino acids long. Between the trimmed V and J ends, which lost 5 bases and 4 bases, there was a span of 9 bases.